These 10 T cell receptor beta chains originate from one sample sequenced in a study of regulatory T cells in long-lasting Graves disease. Construction of the TCR beta libraries employed iRepertoire HTBI primers in conjunction with Arm-PCR of CDR3 regions. One entry per CDR3 protein results from TCRdb running MiXCR on the multiplex PCR reads. The table records about 420,000 distinct CDR3 sequences, about 17% of them present only once. Noted time point: newly diagnosed GD, antithyroid drugs for less than 3 months. TCR sequences were obtained from RNA taken from PBMCs. This sample was also put to use in a study of T cells in Graves' hyperthyroidism and ophthalmopathy.

This specimen consisted of peripheral blood mononuclear cells (PBMCs), obtained at new diagnosis, from a patient treated with antithyroid drugs. The receptors were gathered from a woman aged 18-29 years with Graves disease.

This clonotype has ten or more counts. The V gene is TRBV20-1, the J gene TRBJ1-4; weak D call: TRBD1 (5 bases). The CDR3 contains 14 residues. V was clipped by 3 bases and J by 3 bases, with 11 bases between them. CDR1 DFQATT and CDR2 SNEGSKA come from the germline V gene (reference sequence). The DNA of the CDR3 is TGCAGTGCTAGCGGGCCGGGGGCTAATGAAAAACTGTTTTTT. This sequence encodes CSASGPGANEKLFF.

This clonotype showed up many times. V gene TRBV2 combines with J gene TRBJ2-1, with 10 bases identical to TRBD2. Germline values: CDR1 SNHLY, CDR2 FYNNEI. After removal of 5 bases from V and 6 bases from J, the junction contained 1 base not matched to a gene. The CDR3 is 13 amino acids. CDR3 in amino acids: CASSQRGGNEQFF. The CDR3 DNA sequence: TGTGCCAGCAGTCAGCGGGGGGGCAATGAGCAGTTCTTC.

This clonotype was observed many times. The chain employs TRBV24-1 and TRBJ2-1; TRBD1 is a possible D gene (6 bases). V was cut by 3 bases and J by 4 bases, with 12 bases left in between. The CDR3 is 15 amino acids. Germline loops: CDR1 KGHDR, CDR2 SFDVKD. The CDR3 DNA reads as TGTGCCACCAGTGATCGCGGACAGAAGTACAATGAGCAGTTCTTC. It codes for CATSDRGQKYNEQFF.

This clonotype was observed many times. The rearrangement uses TRBV12-3 or TRBV12-4 and TRBJ1-1, with D possibly matching TRBD1 (6 bases). V lost 8 bases and J lost 1, with 11 bases in between. The CDR3 consists of 13 residues. The CDR3 nucleotides read TGTGCCAGCCGGCCGACAGGGAACACTGAAGCTTTCTTT. Its translation: CASRPTGNTEAFF.

Points on this clonotype: This may be a read error, as it is one base from a much larger clone. The CDR3 DNA reads TGTGCCAGCAGTGAAGATCTATCCAACTACAATGAGCAGTACTTC. Its protein product is CASSEDLSNYNEQYF. The gene calls are TRBV6-1 and TRBJ2-7; no firm D call. The CDR3 length is 15 residues. The germline V gene encodes CDR1 MNHNS and CDR2 SASEGT. Trimming left V 1 base short and J 7 bases short, with 17 bases between.

This clonotype was recorded at least ten times. J is TRBJ1-2 and V is TRBV20-1; D ambiguous. Germline CDR1 reads DFQATT; CDR2 reads SNEGSKA (reference sequence). V was cut by 7 bases and J by 5 bases, with 14 bases left in between. This CDR3 region has 12 residues. The CDR3 is CSVEGNQYGYTF. The CDR3 DNA is TGCAGTGTTGAAGGGAATCAGTATGGCTACACCTTC.

The table lists this clonotype with many counts. V is TRBV6-1 and J is TRBJ2-7; 8 positions agree with TRBD2. J lost 0 bases, V lost 6 bases, and 4 bases had no gene match. This CDR3 is built from 14 residues. CDR1 and CDR2 (germline): MNHNS, SASEGT. This CDR3 reads CASRATSDSYEQYF. The CDR3 DNA reads as TGTGCCAGCAGAGCGACTAGCGACTCCTACGAGCAGTACTTC.

The J gene is TRBJ1-2, the V gene TRBV29-1; D is unclear. The CDR3 is 14 residues long. Trimming removed 6 bases from V and 0 bases from J, with 14 bases in between. CDR1 and CDR2 (germline): SQVTM, ANQGSEA. The CDR3 DNA sequence: TGCAGCGTAGGCAGGAGGCTAGCTAACTATGGCTACACCTTC. As protein: CSVGRRLANYGYTF.

The table lists this clonotype with many counts. The genes are TRBV27 and TRBJ2-7; tentative D call: TRBD1 (6 bases). Trimming took off 5 bases at V and 3 bases at J, with 14 bases between the two ends. CDR3 size: 14 residues. In germline, CDR1 is MNHEY, CDR2 SMNVEV (reference sequence). The CDR3 here is CASSAYTGYYEQYF. CDR3 nucleotide sequence: TGTGCCAGCAGTGCGTATACAGGGTACTACGAGCAGTACTTC.

Many counts were recorded for this clonotype. The genes are TRBV12-3 or TRBV12-4 and TRBJ1-1; D is uncertain. Trimming took off 0 bases at V and 7 bases at J, with 6 bases between the two ends. CDR3 length equals 12 residues. The CDR3 loop is CASSLAPVEAFF. Written as DNA, the CDR3 is TGTGCCAGCAGTTTAGCGCCAGTTGAAGCTTTCTTT.